A selection of T cell receptor beta chains follows, all from one sample in a study of blood T cell repertoires in COVID-19. Assay used: immunoSEQ multiplex PCR; TCRdb lists only in-frame clones, some missing. The sample lists a few hundred thousand clones, approximately 86% seen once, with under 8.5% in the top ten. Sequenced material: peripheral blood. The receptors here all came from a woman aged 55-70 years with COVID-19, enrolled during active disease. Both conserved end residues are part of each CDR3. Each record gives: J gene, D gene, clone size, V gene, CDR3 protein, CDR3 DNA. A D gene is named only where the DNA matches it firmly. The listing skips clone size in some rows; elsewhere it reads once, few, many or a size class.

TRBJ1-1 TRBD1 - TRBV30 CAWSSLQGVGTEAFF TGTGCCTGGAGTTCGCTCCAGGGGGTTGGCACTGAAGCTTTCTTT
TRBJ2-2 TRBD1 - TRBV9 CASSGGQGGHTGELFF TGTGCCAGCAGCGGGGGACAGGGAGGGCACACCGGGGAGCTGTTTTTT
TRBJ1-2 - - TRBV19 CASTPTPGYGYTF TGTGCCAGTACTCCGACGCCGGGCTATGGCTACACCTTC
TRBJ1-2 TRBD1 - TRBV6-5 CASSYLGQGDGYTF TGTGCCAGCAGTTACTTGGGTCAGGGGGACGGCTACACCTTC
TRBJ2-1 TRBD1 few TRBV5-6 CASSLPTGAAYNEQFF TGTGCCAGCAGCTTACCGACAGGGGCGGCCTACAATGAGCAGTTCTTC
TRBJ1-1 - - TRBV27 CASSQGIRTEAFF TGTGCCAGCAGCCAGGGGATTCGGACTGAAGCTTTCTTT
TRBJ1-1 - - TRBV25-1 CASSNDRYNTEAFF TGTGCCAGCAGTAACGACAGGTATAACACTGAAGCTTTCTTT
TRBJ1-1 TRBD1 - TRBV18 CASSPGQDTEAFF TGTGCCAGCTCCCCAGGACAGGACACTGAAGCTTTCTTT
TRBJ2-2 - - TRBV6-5 CASQGYTGELFF TGTGCCAGCCAGGGGTACACCGGGGAGCTGTTTTTT
TRBJ1-1 - - TRBV21-1 CASSKGDQNRATEAFF TGTGCCAGCAGCAAGGGAGACCAGAACAGGGCCACTGAAGCTTTCTTT
TRBJ1-1 TRBD1 - TRBV3-1/TRBV3-2 CASTSGGTAFF TGTGCCAGCACCTCAGGGGGGACAGCTTTCTTT
TRBJ2-2 TRBD2 once TRBV29-1 CSAIILAGGRAGELFF TGCAGCGCCATCATACTAGCGGGGGGCCGCGCCGGGGAGCTGTTTTTT
TRBJ2-5 TRBD1 once TRBV7-3 CASSLTGGQGVKETQYF TGTGCCAGCAGCTTAACGGGTGGGCAGGGGGTAAAAGAGACCCAGTACTTC
TRBJ1-6 TRBD1 - TRBV6-6 CASSRGQVGSPLHF TGTGCCAGCAGTAGGGGGCAGGTCGGTTCACCCCTCCACTTT
TRBJ2-7 TRBD2 - TRBV2 CASSSGTSGGVMGQYF TGTGCCAGCAGTAGCGGGACTAGCGGGGGGGTCATGGGGCAGTACTTC
TRBJ2-7 - once TRBV2 CASIPPSNSYEQYF TGTGCCAGCATCCCCCCCTCTAATTCCTACGAGCAGTACTTC
TRBJ2-1 - - TRBV9 CASSVSGKYNEQFF TGTGCCAGCAGCGTTAGCGGAAAATACAATGAGCAGTTCTTC
TRBJ2-5 - - TRBV6-5 CASSYSKAILQETQYF TGTGCCAGCAGTTACTCGAAAGCCATACTCCAAGAGACCCAGTACTTC
TRBJ2-6 TRBD1 - TRBV4-1 CASSLGQGSGANVLTF TGCGCCAGCAGCCTGGGACAGGGGAGTGGGGCCAACGTCCTGACTTTC
TRBJ1-1 - - TRBV9 CASSVAGEGPEAFF TGTGCCAGCAGCGTAGCGGGGGAGGGACCTGAAGCTTTCTTT
TRBJ2-7 TRBD1 - TRBV3-1/TRBV3-2 CASSQGGQVYEQYF TGTGCCAGCAGCCAGGGGGGACAGGTCTACGAGCAGTACTTC
TRBJ1-1 - - TRBV5-6 CASKEQGMNTEAFF TGTGCCAGCAAAGAACAGGGAATGAACACTGAAGCTTTCTTT
TRBJ2-2 TRBD2 - TRBV3-1/TRBV3-2 CASSQERLAGVTGELFF TGTGCCAGCAGCCAAGAGCGACTAGCGGGGGTGACCGGGGAGCTGTTTTTT
TRBJ2-7 TRBD2 - TRBV5-6 CASRGGGYEQYF TGTGCCAGCAGGGGCGGGGGATACGAGCAGTACTTC
TRBJ1-5 - - TRBV19 CASSIGGLQHF TGTGCCAGTAGTATCGGAGGGCTCCAGCATTTT
TRBJ1-4 - - TRBV2 CASIDSSNEKLFF TGTGCCAGCATCGACAGCAGTAATGAAAAACTGTTTTTT
TRBJ1-1 - - TRBV11-3 CASSLSSLNTEAFF TGTGCCAGCAGCTTATCCAGTCTGAACACTGAAGCTTTCTTT
TRBJ1-5 - - TRBV3-1/TRBV3-2 CASSQGQANQPQHF TGTGCCAGCAGCCAAGGACAGGCGAATCAGCCCCAGCATTTT
TRBJ2-6 TRBD2 - TRBV5-5 CASSFLGGGNGANVLTF TGTGCCAGCAGCTTCCTGGGGGGAGGGAACGGGGCCAACGTCCTGACTTTC
TRBJ2-3 TRBD2 few TRBV7-8 CASSPFSSGVTDTQYF TGTGCCAGCAGCCCGTTTTCTAGCGGGGTAACAGATACGCAGTATTTT
TRBJ1-4 - - TRBV6-5 CASSSDEKLFF TGTGCCAGCAGTTCCGATGAAAAACTGTTTTTT
TRBJ1-2 - - TRBV7-2 CASSLGGTGGWGGYTF TGTGCCAGCAGCTTAGGCGGCACGGGGGGCTGGGGTGGCTACACCTTC
TRBJ2-1 TRBD1 - TRBV6-5 CASSTRQGLYNEQFF TGTGCCAGCAGTACCCGACAGGGTCTGTACAATGAGCAGTTCTTC
TRBJ2-1 - - TRBV6-6 CASSYGGTYNEQFF TGTGCCAGCAGTTACGGGGGGACCTACAATGAGCAGTTCTTC
TRBJ2-1 TRBD2 - TRBV6-4 CASSDSSGGLDEQFF TGTGCCAGCAGTGACTCGAGCGGGGGGCTAGATGAGCAGTTCTTC
TRBJ2-7 - - TRBV28 CASREGQSFYEQYF TGTGCCAGCAGGGAAGGACAGTCATTCTACGAGCAGTACTTC
TRBJ1-5 - - TRBV5-1 CASSLAGYQPQHF TGCGCCAGCAGCTTGGCAGGGTATCAGCCCCAGCATTTT
TRBJ1-3 TRBD1 - TRBV15 CATSRDTGAGNTIYF TGTGCCACCAGCAGAGACACAGGGGCTGGAAACACCATATATTTT
TRBJ1-1 - - TRBV18 CASSPAAEPNTEAFF TGTGCCAGCTCACCAGCGGCAGAGCCGAACACTGAAGCTTTCTTT
TRBJ1-2 - - TRBV15 CATSRDRGPGRF TGTGCCACCAGCAGAGATAGGGGTCCAGGGCGCTTC
TRBJ1-1 - - TRBV6-1 CASSDLWAPTTEAFF TGTGCCAGCAGTGACCTATGGGCACCTACGACTGAAGCTTTCTTT
TRBJ2-4 - - TRBV12-3/TRBV12-4 CASSLRDKNIQYF TGTGCCAGCAGTTTACGGGACAAAAACATTCAGTACTTC
TRBJ1-1 - - TRBV5-4 CASSRAGSQNTEAFF TGTGCCAGCTCCCGGGCGGGCAGTCAGAACACTGAAGCTTTCTTT
TRBJ2-7 TRBD1 - TRBV7-2 CASSSRLGLGTAYEQYF TGTGCCAGCAGCTCCCGATTAGGCCTAGGGACAGCCTACGAGCAGTACTTC
TRBJ1-3 - - TRBV12-5 CASGLVTLRAGNTIYF TGTGCTAGTGGTTTGGTTACCTTGAGGGCTGGAAACACCATATATTTT
TRBJ1-6 TRBD1 - TRBV2 CASSESARGRGSPLHF TGTGCCAGCAGTGAATCTGCCAGGGGGCGGGGGTCACCCCTCCACTTT
TRBJ1-5 - - TRBV6-4 CASPSPTQEGPQHF TGTGCCAGCCCGTCCCCGACCCAGGAGGGGCCCCAGCATTTT
TRBJ1-2 - - TRBV4-1 CASSQDYSSNYGYTF TGCGCCAGCAGCCAAGATTACAGTTCTAACTATGGCTACACCTTC
TRBJ1-2 - - TRBV5-8 CASSLGGVSGYGYTF TGTGCCAGCAGCTTGGGAGGTGTGAGCGGCTATGGCTACACCTTC
TRBJ2-2 - few TRBV21-1 CASSRGGQGSDTGELFF TGTGCCAGCAGCCGAGGGGGACAGGGGAGTGACACCGGGGAGCTGTTTTTT
TRBJ2-3 TRBD2 - TRBV2 CASSTTSAQFTDTQYF TGTGCCAGCAGTACGACTAGCGCCCAATTCACAGATACGCAGTATTTT
TRBJ1-6 TRBD1 - TRBV14 CASSRRQGGNNSPLHF TGTGCCAGCAGCCGAAGGCAGGGGGGAAATAATTCACCCCTCCACTTT